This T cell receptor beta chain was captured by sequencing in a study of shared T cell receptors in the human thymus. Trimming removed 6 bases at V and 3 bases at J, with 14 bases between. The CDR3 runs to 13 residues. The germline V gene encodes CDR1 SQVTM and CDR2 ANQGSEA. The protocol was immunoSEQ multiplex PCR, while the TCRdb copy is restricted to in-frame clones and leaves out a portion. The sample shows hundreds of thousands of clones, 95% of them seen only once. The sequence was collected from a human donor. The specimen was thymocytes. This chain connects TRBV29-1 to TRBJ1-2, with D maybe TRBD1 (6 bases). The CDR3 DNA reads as TGCAGCGTGGAACCGGGACAATACTATGGCTACACCTTC. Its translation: CSVEPGQYYGYTF.